This T cell receptor (beta chain) was observed in a study of blood T cell repertoires in COVID-19. This CDR3 is 15 amino acids long. Germline V gene lookup returns CDR1 LNHDA and CDR2 SQIVND (reference sequence). V was clipped by 6 bases and J by 7 bases, with 16 bases between them. Sequencing used immunoSEQ multiplex PCR; TCRdb keeps in-frame clones, though not all of them. The sample records roughly 200,000 clones, 80% to 90% being singletons. This TCR derives from a man aged 35 to 55 with active or convalescent COVID-19. Sequences were obtained from peripheral blood. This chain links TRBV19 with TRBJ1-6; the D gene is possibly TRBD1 (6 bases). The CDR3 protein is CASSHGQRINSPLHF. CDR3 coding DNA: TGTGCCAGTAGCCACGGACAGCGGATAAATTCACCCCTCCACTTT.